Shown below are 13 T cell receptor beta chains from a single sample sequenced in a study of blood T cells in healthy people across ages. Together with a sample-barcoded 5' primer, a J-beta primer mix was included in a second PCR lasting roughly 6 to 12 cycles. TCRdb reprocessed the 5' RACE reads with MiXCR, giving one entry per CDR3 protein. Of 550,000 to 800,000 distinct CDR3 sequences listed, roughly 32% are singletons. The sequencing sample was made of blood. These receptors were taken from a woman aged 80 or over in good health.

This clonotype was counted a few times. The CDR3 DNA follows: TGTGCCAGCAGTTACTCCGCTTATAGGAGAGGGGGTGGCTATGGCTACACCTTC. It is translated as CASSYSAYRRGGGYGYTF. The V gene is TRBV6-5, the J gene TRBJ1-2, with a tentative D call TRBD1 (6 bases). Between the trimmed V and J ends, which lost 0 bases and 4 bases, there was a span of 21 bases. Germline lookup yields CDR1 MNHEY and CDR2 SVGAGI. This CDR3 has 18 residues.

The chain combines TRBV27 with TRBJ2-3; the D is unclear. This CDR3 has 13 residues. The V end was cut by 2 bases, the J end by 4 bases, with 7 bases between. Germline V CDR1 and CDR2: MNHEY, SMNVEV (reference sequence). The CDR3 sequence: CASSLMGSDTQYF. The DNA of the CDR3 is TGTGCCAGCAGTTTAATGGGCTCAGATACGCAGTATTTT.

The V gene is TRBV20-1, the J gene TRBJ2-1; 8 bases map to TRBD2. The V gene's germline CDR1 is DFQATT and CDR2 SNEGSKA (reference sequence). The CDR3 spans 15 residues. V gave up 0 bases and J gave up 6 bases; unmatched junction bases: 7. DNA of the CDR3: TGCAGTGCTAGAGATAGCGGGGTCCGCCGCAATGAGCAGTTCTTC. As protein: CSARDSGVRRNEQFF.

A single count supports this clonotype. The J gene is TRBJ1-1, the V gene TRBV6-5, with a weak D call TRBD1 (6 bases). This CDR3 spans 14 amino acids. V lost 5 bases and J lost 6, with 16 bases in between. CDR1 and CDR2 (germline): MNHEY, SVGAGI. For the CDR3, the DNA is TGTGCCAGCAGTGAAGAACAGGGTCGCGCTGAAGCTTTCTTT. It codes for CASSEEQGRAEAFF.

This clonotype was seen repeatedly, ten times or more. CDR3 sequence reads: CAWSVGHLITNYNEQFF. Written as DNA, the CDR3 is TGTGCCTGGAGTGTGGGACACCTGATAACAAATTACAATGAGCAGTTCTTC. J is TRBJ2-1 and V is TRBV30; TRBD1 is a possible D gene (6 bases). Looked up from germline, CDR1 is GTSNPN and CDR2 is SVGIG (reference sequence). The CDR3 runs to 17 residues. V lost 0 bases, J lost 4 bases, and 19 bases lay in between.

This clonotype was counted at least ten times. The rearrangement joins TRBV4-2 to TRBJ1-2; 9 nucleotides match TRBD1. Germline V gene lookup returns CDR1 LGHNA and CDR2 YNFKEQ. This CDR3 region has 16 residues. The ends lost 4 bases at V and 3 bases at J; junction bases unmatched: 9. The CDR3 DNA sequence: TGTGCCAGCAGCCGGGAAGCCGGGACAGGGTACTATGGCTACACCTTC. Translation gives CASSREAGTGYYGYTF.

With respect to this clonotype: No conserved phenylalanine or tryptophan is present at the end of the CDR3, so a read error is the likely explanation. This chain joins TRBV25-1 and TRBJ2-1, with 10 bases fitting TRBD1. Unmatched junction bases numbered 8, after V lost 6 bases and J lost 3 bases. This CDR3 is built from 16 residues. The germline gives CDR1 MGHDK, CDR2 SYGVNS. CDR3 sequence reads: CASREDRGRVYNEQFV. For the CDR3, the DNA is TGTGCCAGCAGGGAAGACAGGGGGCGCGTCTACAATGAGCAGTTCGTC.

This clonotype was found many times. Written as DNA, the CDR3 is TGTGCCAGTAGTACGGATGTAAATTCACCCCTCCACTTT. This sequence encodes CASSTDVNSPLHF. The chain uses TRBV19 and TRBJ1-6; D gene uncertain. Germline lookup yields CDR1 LNHDA and CDR2 SQIVND (reference sequence). The V end was cut by 4 bases, the J end by 7 bases, with 8 bases between. The CDR3 runs to 13 residues.

Only one count was recorded for this clonotype. The chain joins TRBV10-3 to TRBJ1-4, with 9 bases fitting TRBD1. Germline CDR1 ENHRY, CDR2 SYGVKD. The CDR3 has 15 residues. V lost 3 bases, J lost 4 bases, and 3 bases stayed unmatched. As DNA, the CDR3 is TGTGCCATCAGTGATGGGGACAGGGTTAATGAAAAACTGTTTTTT. It specifies CAISDGDRVNEKLFF.

This rearrangement joins TRBV10-3 to TRBJ1-3; 9 nucleotides agree with TRBD1. There are 16 residues in the CDR3. Germline loops: CDR1 ENHRY, CDR2 SYGVKD. Trimming removed 2 bases from V and 2 bases from J; junction bases left unmatched: 4. The CDR3 DNA sequence: TGTGCCATCAGTGAGCCGGGACAGGGCGCTGGAAACACCATATATTTT. This encodes CAISEPGQGAGNTIYF.

This clonotype occurred a few times. The V and J genes are TRBV12-3 or TRBV12-4 and TRBJ2-2; the match to TRBD2 covers 8 bases. Losses at the gene ends were 5 bases for V and 7 bases for J; bases not matched to a gene: 15. The CDR3 spans 17 residues. CDR3 nucleotides: TGTGCCAGCAGTCCCTCGTCGGGGGGGCCGTACAACGGGGAGCTGTTTTTT. Protein sequence: CASSPSSGGPYNGELFF.

This clonotype was seen repeatedly, ten times or more. V and J are TRBV27 and TRBJ2-4; D may be TRBD2 (6 bases). CDR1 MNHEY and CDR2 SMNVEV come from the germline V gene (reference sequence). The CDR3 loop spans 12 amino acids. With 2 bases removed from V and 12 bases from J, the gap between germline ends came to 11 bases. In DNA form, the CDR3 reads TGTGCCAGCAGTTTAGTGGGGGGTCATCAGTACTTC. Residues: CASSLVGGHQYF.

This clonotype was recorded a few times. The junction departs from germline at one end; a sequencing error may be responsible. Here the CDR3 reads CACSLAGKDWLANYGYTF. For the CDR3, the DNA is TGTGCCTGCAGCTTAGCGGGGAAAGACTGGCTAGCTAACTATGGCTACACCTTC. The chain is built from TRBV7-2 and TRBJ1-2, with D hard to call. The CDR3 runs 18 residues. CDR1 and CDR2 from the germline V gene are SGHTA and FQGNSA.